Here is one TCR beta chain with its context. The antigen is undetermined. This sample is drawn from a study of vaccination and CD4 T cells after COVID-19. As for the study in general: Overlapping spike peptides of SARS-CoV-2, HCoV-NL63, HCoV-OC43 and HCoV-229E were used, and cells were stimulated with them.

This sample's treatment: approximately 10-day PBMC culture with coronavirus spike peptide pools or control peptides (ViraFEST assay). With the Oncomine TCR Beta short-read assay, DNA from cultured CD4+ T cells was sequenced. Each CDR3 protein is one row after TCRdb ran MiXCR on the PCR reads. In the table there are 16,000 or so distinct CDR3 sequences, around 80% of which are singletons. This TCR came from a human donor who received a COVID-19 vaccine. The sample here was CD4+ T cells from blood, cultured in vitro, taken after SARS-CoV-2 vaccination.

The CDR3 spells CASSSQLSSYNEQFF. CDR3 DNA: TGTGCCAGCAGCTCCCAACTGAGCTCCTACAATGAGCAGTTCTTC. The chain carries TRBV7-8 and TRBJ2-1, with no clear D. The CDR3 loop spans 15 amino acids. The V end was cut by 4 bases, the J end by 0 bases, with 10 bases between. Germline V gene sequence: CDR1 SGHVS, CDR2 FQNEAQ.